Listed below are T cell receptor beta chains from one sample, sequenced in a study of shared clonotypes between healthy human individuals. Produced via immunoSEQ multiplex PCR; TCRdb's table is partial and in-frame only. The data show hundreds of thousands of clones, around 78% seen once. Specimen: memory CD4+ T cells sorted from blood. The receptors originated from a woman aged 30 to 39 in good health. CDR3s include the opening cysteine and the closing phenylalanine or tryptophan. The D gene is left open where the match is weak. Clone size is shown for a subset of rows, as once, few, many or a class of expanded clone.

clone_size	cdr3_length	v_call	j_call	d_call	cdr3_aa	cdr3_nt
NA	15	TRBV7-2	TRBJ1-2	NA	CASSWSGPTNYGYTF	TGTGCCAGCAGCTGGTCGGGTCCTACTAACTATGGCTACACCTTC
NA	13	TRBV25-1	TRBJ1-1	TRBD1	CASSKIGQGGTFF	TGTGCCAGCAGTAAAATTGGACAGGGAGGGACTTTCTTT
NA	15	TRBV7-9	TRBJ1-5	TRBD1	CASSPQQGSNQPQHF	TGTGCCAGCAGCCCCCAACAGGGGAGCAATCAGCCCCAGCATTTT
few	14	TRBV5-1	TRBJ2-4	TRBD1	CASSPGTEKNIQYF	TGCGCCAGCAGCCCCGGGACAGAAAAAAACATTCAGTACTTC
NA	13	TRBV6-6	TRBJ1-4	NA	CASSYSFAEKLFF	TGTGCCAGCAGTTACTCTTTTGCCGAAAAACTGTTTTTT
NA	14	TRBV18	TRBJ2-7	TRBD2	CATEPSGSRGEQYF	TGTGCCACCGAACCTAGCGGGAGTAGAGGCGAGCAGTACTTC
NA	14	TRBV28	TRBJ2-3	NA	CASNPPGSSDTQYF	TGTGCCAGCAACCCCCCCGGGAGCTCAGATACGCAGTATTTT
NA	13	TRBV30	TRBJ2-3	TRBD2	CAWKVAGADTQYF	TGTGCCTGGAAAGTTGCGGGAGCCGATACGCAGTATTTT
NA	19	TRBV5-1	TRBJ2-1	TRBD1	CASSAPGTGLARSYNEQFF	TGCGCCAGCAGCGCCCCCGGGACAGGCCTAGCGCGGTCCTACAATGAGCAGTTCTTC
many	13	TRBV7-8	TRBJ1-1	TRBD1	CASSIQGGTEAFF	TGTGCCAGCAGCATTCAGGGGGGGACTGAAGCTTTCTTT
NA	14	TRBV5-5	TRBJ2-7	TRBD1	CASNSWTGVDEQYF	TGTGCCAGCAACAGTTGGACAGGGGTTGACGAGCAGTACTTC
NA	12	TRBV25-1	TRBJ2-7	NA	CASRDFNYEQYF	TGTGCCAGCAGGGACTTTAATTACGAGCAGTACTTC
few	14	TRBV5-1	TRBJ2-7	TRBD1	CASRRGQGVYEQYF	TGCGCCAGCCGGAGGGGACAGGGGGTCTACGAGCAGTACTTC
NA	17	TRBV28	TRBJ1-5	NA	CASSPYPGRGVNQPQHF	TGTGCCAGCAGTCCATACCCGGGACGGGGGGTCAATCAGCCCCAGCATTTT
NA	13	TRBV27	TRBJ2-5	NA	CASSPSWAGPQYF	TGTGCCAGCAGTCCCTCGTGGGCAGGACCCCAGTACTTC
NA	14	TRBV10-3	TRBJ1-5	TRBD1	CAISLQGSNQPQHF	TGTGCCATCAGCCTACAGGGGAGCAATCAGCCCCAGCATTTT
once	12	TRBV14	TRBJ2-5	NA	CASSQPQETQYF	TGTGCCAGCAGCCAACCCCAAGAGACCCAGTACTTC
NA	14	TRBV29-1	TRBJ1-2	NA	CSVEEPGVPYGYTF	TGCAGCGTAGAAGAACCAGGGGTACCCTATGGCTACACCTTC
NA	16	TRBV28	TRBJ1-1	NA	CATYSFRSVGSTEAFF	TGTGCCACCTATTCGTTCCGGTCGGTGGGGAGCACTGAAGCTTTCTTT
NA	13	TRBV6-1	TRBJ1-1	NA	CALKPQIGTEAFF	TGTGCTTTAAAGCCCCAAATTGGAACTGAAGCTTTCTTT
NA	14	TRBV7-9	TRBJ2-7	NA	CASSLAGDTYEQYF	TGTGCCAGCAGCTTAGCCGGGGACACCTACGAGCAGTACTTC
NA	14	TRBV5-1	TRBJ1-1	NA	CASSPGFENTEAFF	TGCGCCAGCAGCCCGGGTTTCGAGAACACTGAAGCTTTCTTT
many	14	TRBV14	TRBJ1-6	NA	CASSTGMNNSPLHF	TGTGCCAGCAGTACCGGGATGAATAATTCACCCCTCCACTTT
NA	13	TRBV19	TRBJ1-5	NA	CASSVYFNQPQHF	TGTGCCAGTAGCGTATACTTTAATCAGCCCCAGCATTTT
NA	14	TRBV18	TRBJ1-2	TRBD1	CASSPGQGDYGYTF	TGTGCCAGCTCACCAGGCCAGGGGGACTATGGCTACACCTTC
NA	16	TRBV21-1	TRBJ1-1	NA	CASMPGRYPSDTEAFF	TGTGCCAGCATGCCAGGGCGGTACCCCTCGGACACTGAAGCTTTCTTT
once	19	TRBV19	TRBJ2-2	TRBD2	CASSIGLAGGPANTGELFF	TGTGCCAGTAGTATAGGGCTAGCGGGAGGTCCCGCGAACACCGGGGAGCTGTTTTTT
once	16	TRBV19	TRBJ2-5	TRBD2	CASRLAGTSGSGTQYF	TGTGCCAGTAGGCTCGCCGGGACTAGCGGGAGTGGGACCCAGTACTTC